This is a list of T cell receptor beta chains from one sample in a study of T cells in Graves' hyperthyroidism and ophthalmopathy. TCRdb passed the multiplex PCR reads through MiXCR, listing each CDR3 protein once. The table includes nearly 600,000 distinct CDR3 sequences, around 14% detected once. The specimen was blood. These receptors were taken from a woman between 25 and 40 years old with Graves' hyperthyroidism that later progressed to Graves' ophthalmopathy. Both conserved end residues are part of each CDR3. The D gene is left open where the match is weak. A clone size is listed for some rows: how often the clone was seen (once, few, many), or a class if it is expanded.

CDR3 DNA: TGTGCCGCAAAGGGACACGAGAACACTGAAGCTTTCTTT
CDR3 protein: CAAKGHENTEAFF
V gene: TRBV10-3
D gene: .
clone size: .
CDR3 length: 13
J gene: TRBJ1-1

CDR3 DNA: TGTGCCACCAGCCGCGGAGGGTTAGCGGGAAACTACAATGAGCAGTTCTTC
CDR3 protein: CATSRGGLAGNYNEQFF
V gene: TRBV15
D gene: TRBD2
clone size: many
CDR3 length: 17
J gene: TRBJ2-1

CDR3 DNA: TGTGCCAGCAGCCAAGAGGCCGGTGGGGTAGGCTACGAGCAGTACTTC
CDR3 protein: CASSQEAGGVGYEQYF
V gene: TRBV3-1
D gene: .
clone size: .
CDR3 length: 16
J gene: TRBJ2-7

CDR3 DNA: TGTGCCAGCAGTCAAAGACAGGGACTAGCGGGAGTTGAGCAGTTCTTC
CDR3 protein: CASSQRQGLAGVEQFF
V gene: TRBV6-2/TRBV6-3
D gene: TRBD2
clone size: many
CDR3 length: 16
J gene: TRBJ2-1

CDR3 DNA: TGTGCCAGCAGCGAACTCGGGCGACAGATTGAAGCTTTCTTT
CDR3 protein: CASSELGRQIEAFF
V gene: TRBV7-9
D gene: .
clone size: .
CDR3 length: 14
J gene: TRBJ1-1

CDR3 DNA: TGTGCCAGCAGCCAAGATAAAGGGGCGAAGGGTGAAAAACTGTTTTTT
CDR3 protein: CASSQDKGAKGEKLFF
V gene: TRBV3-1
D gene: .
clone size: few
CDR3 length: 16
J gene: TRBJ1-4

CDR3 DNA: TGTGCCAGCAGCTTAAGTGGACTAGCGGGAGGTCTTCTCACAGATACGCAGTATTTT
CDR3 protein: CASSLSGLAGGLLTDTQYF
V gene: TRBV13
D gene: TRBD2
clone size: many
CDR3 length: 19
J gene: TRBJ2-3

CDR3 DNA: TGTGCCACCCTACTTCCGGACCTCCCATACGAGCAGTACTTC
CDR3 protein: CATLLPDLPYEQYF
V gene: TRBV6-2/TRBV6-3
D gene: .
clone size: few
CDR3 length: 14
J gene: TRBJ2-7

CDR3 DNA: TGTGCCAGCAGCAACCCCGGGACAGGGATGAATGAGCAGTTCTTC
CDR3 protein: CASSNPGTGMNEQFF
V gene: TRBV9
D gene: TRBD1
clone size: many
CDR3 length: 15
J gene: TRBJ2-1

CDR3 DNA: TGTGCCAGCAGTGAACCTGGGCCGTCCGGGACTAGCGGGAGGGTTGAGCAGTTCTTC
CDR3 protein: CASSEPGPSGTSGRVEQFF
V gene: TRBV2
D gene: TRBD2
clone size: .
CDR3 length: 19
J gene: TRBJ2-1

CDR3 DNA: TGTGCCGGTTACCTGGGACAGGAGACCTATGGCTACACCTTC
CDR3 protein: CAGYLGQETYGYTF
V gene: TRBV2
D gene: TRBD1
clone size: many
CDR3 length: 14
J gene: TRBJ1-2

CDR3 DNA: TGTGCCAGCAGGGACGCCGGGACAGGGGATTTTGGGCTTAGCACTGAAGCTTTCTTT
CDR3 protein: CASRDAGTGDFGLSTEAFF
V gene: TRBV12-3/TRBV12-4
D gene: TRBD1
clone size: many
CDR3 length: 19
J gene: TRBJ1-1

CDR3 DNA: TGTGCCAGCAGTGTGGCAGGAAGCGCTTACAATGAGCAGTTCTTC
CDR3 protein: CASSVAGSAYNEQFF
V gene: TRBV2
D gene: .
clone size: many
CDR3 length: 15
J gene: TRBJ2-1

CDR3 DNA: TGTGCCAGCAGCTTAGACAACAGGGGCACTGAAGCTTTCTTT
CDR3 protein: CASSLDNRGTEAFF
V gene: TRBV7-8
D gene: TRBD1
clone size: many
CDR3 length: 14
J gene: TRBJ1-1

CDR3 DNA: TGTGCCATCGAAGAGGGAGCTAACTATGGCTACACCTTC
CDR3 protein: CAIEEGANYGYTF
V gene: TRBV10-3
D gene: .
clone size: .
CDR3 length: 13
J gene: TRBJ1-2

CDR3 DNA: TGTGCCAGCAGCCAGCAGGGTGGGACCGGGGAGCTGTTTTTT
CDR3 protein: CASSQQGGTGELFF
V gene: TRBV3-1
D gene: .
clone size: .
CDR3 length: 14
J gene: TRBJ2-2

CDR3 DNA: TGTGCCAGTAGCGCCCTATGGAATAGCAATCAGCCCCAGCATTTT
CDR3 protein: CASSALWNSNQPQHF
V gene: TRBV19
D gene: .
clone size: .
CDR3 length: 15
J gene: TRBJ1-5

CDR3 DNA: TGTGCCAGCAGCCGGGACTTTAGCTTTAATGAGCAGTTCTTC
CDR3 protein: CASSRDFSFNEQFF
V gene: TRBV9
D gene: .
clone size: .
CDR3 length: 14
J gene: TRBJ2-1

CDR3 DNA: TGTGCCAGTACAGCTAACTATGGCTACACCTTC
CDR3 protein: CASTANYGYTF
V gene: TRBV19
D gene: .
clone size: many
CDR3 length: 11
J gene: TRBJ1-2

CDR3 DNA: TGTGCCAGCAGCGTAGCAGACAGGGCATACGAGCAGTACTTC
CDR3 protein: CASSVADRAYEQYF
V gene: TRBV9
D gene: TRBD1
clone size: many
CDR3 length: 14
J gene: TRBJ2-7

CDR3 DNA: TGTGCCAGCAGCTTACGGGAGAAGTCCGAAGCTTTCTTT
CDR3 protein: CASSLREKSEAFF
V gene: TRBV7-9
D gene: .
clone size: .
CDR3 length: 13
J gene: TRBJ1-1

CDR3 DNA: TGTGCCAGCAGTGGGGACGACCCCTCTGGAAACACCATATATTTT
CDR3 protein: CASSGDDPSGNTIYF
V gene: TRBV2
D gene: .
clone size: many
CDR3 length: 15
J gene: TRBJ1-3